A selection of T cell receptor beta chains follows, all from one sample in a study of blood T cell repertoires in COVID-19. Sequencing used immunoSEQ multiplex PCR; TCRdb keeps in-frame clones, though not all of them. In the table there are fewer than 500,000 clones, about 87% of which are singletons. Material: peripheral blood. These receptors all stem from a man younger than 30 with COVID-19, enrolled during active disease. The CDR3 runs from the conserved cysteine through the conserved F or W. A D gene is named only where the DNA matches it firmly. Clone size is not always given. Where it is, it says once, few, many or a class for expanded clones.

>TRBV19|-|TRBJ1-2|-
TGTGCCACTACACCGGGACACAAATTCTATGGCTACACCTTC
CATTPGHKFYGYTF
>TRBV6-6|-|TRBJ2-1|TRBD2
TGTGCCAGCAGCAAACTAGCGGGAGCCCCCCATGAGCAGTTCTTC
CASSKLAGAPHEQFF
>TRBV10-3|-|TRBJ1-2|TRBD1
TGTGCCATCAGTGACTCCGGGACAGGGGGCATCGGCTACACCTTC
CAISDSGTGGIGYTF
>TRBV3-1/TRBV3-2|few|TRBJ1-1|-
TGTGCCAGCAGCCAAGGGCAAGCTGAAGCTTTCTTT
CASSQGQAEAFF
>TRBV7-2|-|TRBJ1-2|TRBD1
TGTGCCAGCAGCCCCGGGACAGCAAACTATGGCTACACCTTC
CASSPGTANYGYTF
>TRBV5-1|-|TRBJ2-2|-
TGCGCCAGCAGCTTCGGTGTTGCGGGGGCATCCGGGGAGCTGTTTTTT
CASSFGVAGASGELFF
>TRBV7-2|-|TRBJ2-3|TRBD2
TGTGCCAGCAGCTTAGTGAAGCGGGGGGTTAGCACAGATACGCAGTATTTT
CASSLVKRGVSTDTQYF
>TRBV7-9|-|TRBJ1-2|-
TGTGCCAGCAGCCTACAGGGATCTAAGGGCTACACCTTC
CASSLQGSKGYTF
>TRBV7-8|-|TRBJ2-1|-
TGTGCCAGCAGCCCTGAGTGGCGGAGCCGCTCCTACAATGAGCAGTTCTTC
CASSPEWRSRSYNEQFF
>TRBV27|-|TRBJ1-6|-
TGTGCCAGCAGTTTAGGGCAGGGGTTTAATTCACCCCTCCACTTT
CASSLGQGFNSPLHF